The 30 T cell receptor beta chains below were found in one sample sequenced in a study of regulatory T cells in long-lasting Graves disease (dated by TCRdb to the early 2020s). The time point label corresponds to: newly diagnosed GD, antithyroid drugs for less than 3 months. RNA was extracted from PBMCs in TRIzol for both TCR sequencing and RNA sequencing. Libraries were constructed by multiplex PCR. Sequencing relied on an Illumina HiSeq 4000. iRepertoire HTBI primers and Arm-PCR amplification of CDR3 regions were used to construct TCR beta libraries. TCRdb reworked the public reads: Q25 trimming with fastp, MiXCR clone assembly, productive beta chains retained. A single entry per CDR3 protein holds the most common genes and DNA from its merged rows. The sample table lists some 370,000 distinct CDR3 sequences, roughly 10% of them with a count of one. The ten top clones hold approximately 17% of the sample.

These same records also appear under a second study, on T cells in Graves' hyperthyroidism and ophthalmopathy.

The sequencing here drew on peripheral blood mononuclear cells (PBMCs), taken at new diagnosis, from a patient treated with antithyroid drugs. The origin of the receptors is a woman in her late teens or twenties with Graves disease. Donor details come from another sample of the same person, matched by shared clones.

This clonotype was detected many times. This chain joins TRBV7-9 and TRBJ2-5; maybe TRBD1 (6 bases). The length of the CDR3 is 15 residues. Trimming took off 5 bases at V and 6 bases at J, with 19 bases between the two ends. Germline V lookup: CDR1 SEHNR, CDR2 FQNEAQ (reference sequence). DNA of the CDR3: TGTGCCAGCAGCCCGCGGCTCCGGGACATAAAGACCCAGTACTTC. Amino acid sequence: CASSPRLRDIKTQYF.

The CDR3 loop reads CASRGDLTQFF. The CDR3 DNA reads TGTGCCTCCCGGGGAGACCTCACGCAGTTCTTC. The J gene is TRBJ2-1, the V gene TRBV7-8; maybe TRBD2 (5 bases). This CDR3 has 11 amino acids. With 11 bases removed from V and 12 bases from J, the gap between germline ends came to 17 bases. Germline values: CDR1 SGHVS, CDR2 FQNEAQ.

V is TRBV7-9 and J is TRBJ2-2; 7 nucleotides line up with TRBD1. V shed 8 bases, J shed 0 bases, and the junction held 3 bases outside the gene matches. Germline CDR1 reads SEHNR; CDR2 reads FQNEAQ (reference sequence). There are 14 residues in the CDR3. The CDR3: CASGQVANTGELFF. The CDR3 DNA sequence: TGTGCCAGCGGACAGGTCGCGAACACCGGGGAGCTGTTTTTT.

In the case of this clonotype: With a much larger clone just one base away, this may be a read error. The conserved phenylalanine or tryptophan normally closing the CDR3 is absent here, so this likely arose from a read error. This chain links TRBV28 with TRBJ1-2; no reliable D call. The CDR3 loop spans 11 amino acids. Germline loops: CDR1 MDHEN, CDR2 SYDVKM. Trimming took off 8 bases at V and 7 bases at J, with 11 bases between the two ends. The CDR3 sequence: CASQFRVGYTI. CDR3 nucleotides: TGTGCCAGCCAATTTAGGGTTGGCTACACCATC.

The chain couples TRBV7-2 to TRBJ2-7; D call uncertain. Germline V gene lookup returns CDR1 SGHTA and CDR2 FQGNSA. This CDR3 region has 14 residues. Trimming removed 3 bases from V and 2 bases from J, with 11 bases in between. The CDR3 region has the DNA TGTGCCAGCAGCTTGAAACCTGGAGCCTACGAGCAGTACTTC. Protein sequence: CASSLKPGAYEQYF.

This chain connects TRBV10-3 to TRBJ2-1; D is undetermined. This CDR3 has 13 residues. Trimming shortened V by 0 bases and J by 10 bases, and 10 bases separated the two germline ends. From germline, CDR1 is ENHRY and CDR2 SYGVKD. CDR3 in amino acids: CAISESEVREQFF. The CDR3 nucleotides read TGTGCCATCAGTGAGTCAGAGGTTCGGGAGCAGTTCTTC.

This clonotype has at least ten counts. J is TRBJ2-5 and V is TRBV7-2; D perhaps matches TRBD2 (6 bases). V was trimmed by 1 base and J by 2 bases, leaving 20 bases between them. The CDR3 length is 18 residues. Germline assignment: CDR1 SGHTA and CDR2 FQGNSA. CDR3 DNA: TGTGCCAGCAGCTTAGTCGGGGGAGGAACCCATAGTCAAGAGACCCAGTACTTC. The encoded protein is CASSLVGGGTHSQETQYF.

Ten or more counts support this clonotype. CDR3 loop: CASILPLIERNTEAFF. The CDR3 region has the DNA TGTGCCAGCATTTTGCCCCTGATAGAAAGGAACACTGAAGCTTTCTTT. The gene calls are TRBV2 and TRBJ1-1; D is unresolved. The germline gives CDR1 SNHLY, CDR2 FYNNEI. With 7 bases removed from V and 1 base from J, the gap between germline ends came to 19 bases. The CDR3 extends over 16 amino acids.

The sample holds many counts of this clonotype. The chain links TRBV2 to TRBJ1-1; maybe TRBD1 (5 bases). The CDR3 has 11 residues. Trimming removed 7 bases from V and 4 bases from J, with 7 bases in between. In germline, CDR1 is SNHLY, CDR2 FYNNEI. This chain's CDR3 is CASIGGTEAFF. The CDR3 region has the DNA TGTGCCAGCATCGGGGGCACTGAAGCTTTCTTT.

This clonotype was counted many times. V gene TRBV7-2 combines with J gene TRBJ2-5; D remains unclear. Per germline, CDR1 SGHTA and CDR2 FQGNSA. Trimming took off 5 bases at V and 3 bases at J, with 10 bases between the two ends. The CDR3 spans 13 residues. The CDR3 DNA follows: TGTGCCAGCAGCCATTCGTTCAAAGAGACCCAGTACTTC. Translated, it gives CASSHSFKETQYF.

This clonotype was detected a few times. This may arise from a read error, as a much more abundant clone is one base away. V gene TRBV2 combines with J gene TRBJ1-2; D is perhaps TRBD1 (5 bases). Germline V gene data show CDR1 as SNHLY and CDR2 as FYNNEI. This CDR3 is 13 amino acids long. The CDR3 sequence: CAGSEGNGFGYTF. As DNA, the CDR3 is TGTGCCGGCAGTGAGGGGAATGGCTTCGGCTACACCTTC.

The chain couples TRBV20-1 to TRBJ2-1; the match to TRBD1 covers 9 bases. With 1 base clipped from V and 3 bases from J, the junction kept 4 bases outside the gene matches. The CDR3 contains 15 residues. Germline CDR1 and CDR2: DFQATT and SNEGSKA (reference sequence). CDR3 nucleotide sequence: TGCAGTGCTAGAGTCGCGACAGGGGGCTACAATGAGCAGTTCTTC. Its translation is CSARVATGGYNEQFF.

Ten or more counts support this clonotype. The CDR3 reads CASSLGWVGLYEQYF. The CDR3 coding sequence is TGTGCCAGCAGCTTAGGTTGGGTGGGGCTCTACGAGCAGTACTTC. The chain carries TRBV7-8 and TRBJ2-7; D is perhaps TRBD1 (5 bases). This CDR3 has 15 residues. Germline V gives CDR1 SGHVS, CDR2 FQNEAQ. V was clipped by 1 base and J by 3 bases, with 13 bases between them.

Ten or more counts support this clonotype. This rearrangement joins TRBV13 to TRBJ1-2, with D perhaps TRBD1 (5 bases). This CDR3 region has 16 residues. The V and J ends lost 5 bases and 4 bases respectively, with 20 bases between them. The germline CDR1 and CDR2 sequences are PRHDT and FYEKMQ (reference sequence). As DNA, the CDR3 is TGTGCCAGCAGCGCCATCGAGACAGAGTCGCTCTATGGCTACACCTTC. It yields the protein CASSAIETESLYGYTF.

In this sample, this clonotype turned up many times. The chain carries TRBV20-1 and TRBJ2-3, with a possible D match to TRBD2 (5 bases). The CDR3 has 17 amino acids. Between the trimmed V and J ends, which lost 0 bases and 2 bases, there was a span of 18 bases. The germline V gene encodes CDR1 DFQATT and CDR2 SNEGSKA (reference sequence). The CDR3 protein is CSARDLPAEVYTDTQYF. For the CDR3, the DNA is TGCAGTGCTAGAGATCTCCCAGCGGAAGTATACACAGATACGCAGTATTTT.

At least ten counts were recorded for this clonotype. The chain combines TRBV20-1 with TRBJ1-1, with 9 bases that match TRBD1. J was trimmed by 7 bases and V by 5 bases; bases with no gene match: 8. CDR3 size: 13 residues. Per the germline V gene, CDR1 is DFQATT and CDR2 is SNEGSKA (reference sequence). The CDR3 DNA reads as TGCAGTGCTCCCCTGGGACAGGGCCTTGAAGCTTTCTTT. This translates into CSAPLGQGLEAFF.

Turning to this clonotype: The CDR3 ends on some other residue instead of the conserved phenylalanine or tryptophan, so this is likely a read error. This CDR3 reads CASSQDLTSRPYEQYS. DNA for the CDR3: TGCGCCAGCAGCCAAGATCTTACTAGCCGACCCTACGAGCAGTACTCC. This chain uses TRBV4-1 with TRBJ2-7; maybe TRBD2 (6 bases). Germline loops: CDR1 MGHRA, CDR2 YSYEKL. The CDR3 loop spans 16 amino acids. The V and J ends lost 0 bases and 2 bases respectively, with 14 bases between them.

This clonotype was seen a handful of times. The chain carries TRBV6-6 and TRBJ2-2; D is ambiguous. Trimming shortened V by 0 bases and J by 6 bases, and 8 bases separated the two germline ends. The germline CDR1 and CDR2 sequences are MNHNY and SVGAGI (reference sequence). This CDR3 is built from 14 residues. Here the CDR3 DNA reads TGTGCCAGCAGTTACTCGAGTCAGCCCGGGGAGCTGTTTTTT. Protein sequence: CASSYSSQPGELFF.

This clonotype was observed many times. This sequence joins TRBV28 and TRBJ2-7, with D unresolved. Trimming stripped 7 bases from V and 0 bases from J, with 10 bases between. CDR1 is MDHEN, CDR2 SYDVKM, per germline. The CDR3 sequence is 13 residues long. CDR3 amino acids: CASKVALSYEQYF. In DNA, the CDR3 is TGTGCCAGCAAGGTGGCACTCTCCTACGAGCAGTACTTC.

This clonotype showed up many times. The rearrangement joins TRBV2 to TRBJ1-4; no clear D gene. V lost 7 bases to trimming and J lost 8 bases, with 20 bases between them. The CDR3 is 15 residues long. Germline V gene lookup returns CDR1 SNHLY and CDR2 FYNNEI. CDR3 region: CASIESLMEREKLFF. DNA of the CDR3: TGTGCCAGCATCGAGAGTCTAATGGAGAGGGAAAAACTGTTTTTT.

The chain is built from TRBV24-1 and TRBJ2-5, with unresolved D. This CDR3 is built from 16 residues. Trimming pared 2 bases from V and 2 bases from J, leaving 14 bases between. CDR1 KGHDR and CDR2 SFDVKD come from the germline V gene. The CDR3 is CATSDSRDSTQETQYF. The CDR3 DNA follows: TGTGCCACCAGTGATTCACGCGACTCGACGCAAGAGACCCAGTACTTC.

This clonotype was observed at least ten times. This chain links TRBV9 with TRBJ1-2; TRBD1 aligns across 11 bases. Germline lookup yields CDR1 SGDLS and CDR2 YYNGEE. V lost 3 bases and J lost 7; bases outside the gene matches: 2. CDR3 size: 13 residues. CDR3 in DNA: TGTGCCAGCAGCGACGGACAGGGGGCTGGCTACACCTTC. Translation gives CASSDGQGAGYTF.

The sample holds many counts of this clonotype. This rearrangement joins TRBV3-1 to TRBJ1-1; D is uncertain. The CDR3 has 14 residues. Germline V gene sequence: CDR1 LGHDT, CDR2 YNNKEL (reference sequence). Trimming shortened V by 0 bases and J by 6 bases, and 11 bases separated the two germline ends. The CDR3 DNA is TGTGCCAGCAGCCAAGATCATGCAGCTTCTGAAGCTTTCTTT. Protein: CASSQDHAASEAFF.

This clonotype was detected only a few times. At one boundary the junction diverges from the germline segment, which might be a read error. The chain is built from TRBV9 and TRBJ2-1; TRBD2 matches 13 bases. The CDR3 has 16 residues. The germline V gene has CDR1 SGDLS and CDR2 YYNGEE. The CDR3 sequence is CASGVETSGGLDEQFF. CDR3 DNA: TGTGCCAGCGGCGTTGAGACTAGCGGGGGGTTGGATGAGCAGTTCTTC.

This clonotype was picked up many times. This chain connects TRBV29-1 to TRBJ2-7, with 7 bases aligning to TRBD2. Germline trimming cut 3 bases from V and 2 bases from J; bases unmatched to any gene: 19. Germline CDR1 is SQVTM and CDR2 is ANQGSEA. This CDR3 has 18 residues. The CDR3 sequence: CSVESGAGATHVTYEQYF. Written as DNA, the CDR3 is TGCAGCGTTGAGTCCGGGGCGGGAGCCACCCACGTCACCTACGAGCAGTACTTC.

This clonotype was found many times. V and J are TRBV30 and TRBJ1-1; 7 bases align to TRBD1. Germline V lookup: CDR1 GTSNPN, CDR2 SVGIG (reference sequence). V was clipped by 3 bases and J by 8 bases; unmatched bases: 6. The CDR3 length is 12 residues. For the CDR3, the DNA is TGTGCCTGGAGGCCGGGACAGCAGGAAGCTTTCTTT. It codes for CAWRPGQQEAFF.

In its sample, this clonotype was seen many times. This chain joins TRBV6-2 or TRBV6-3 and TRBJ2-3, with D tentatively TRBD1 or TRBD2 (5 bases each). Trimming took off 2 bases at V and 4 bases at J, with 16 bases between the two ends. Germline V CDR1 and CDR2: MNHEY, SVGEGT. This CDR3 is built from 16 residues. CDR3: CASSYLPWGTADTQYF. The CDR3 DNA reads as TGTGCCAGCAGTTACCTCCCGTGGGGGACCGCAGATACGCAGTATTTT.

This clonotype was found many times. This rearrangement joins TRBV12-3 or TRBV12-4 to TRBJ1-2; TRBD1 agrees at 8 bases. V shed 6 bases and J 0 bases; nucleotides not matched to a gene: 3. The CDR3 length is 14 residues. The CDR3 spells CASRPDRANYGYTF. The DNA of the CDR3 is TGTGCCAGCAGACCGGACAGGGCTAACTATGGCTACACCTTC.

The rearrangement uses TRBV5-1 and TRBJ1-2; the D gene is possibly TRBD1 (5 bases). V gave up 3 bases and J gave up 4 bases, with 25 bases separating them. CDR1 and CDR2 (germline): SGHRS, YFSETQ. The CDR3 runs 18 residues. This CDR3 is CASSSKLPGPRRGYGYTF. The CDR3 DNA sequence: TGCGCCAGCAGCTCGAAACTTCCGGGACCCAGGAGGGGCTATGGCTACACCTTC. Combining the CDR3 with reference TRBV5-1 and TRBJ1-2 gives the whole variable domain KAGVTQTPRYLIKTRGQQVTLSCSPISGHRSVSWYQQTPGQGLQFLFEYFSETQRNKGNFPGRFSGRQFSNSRSEMNVSTLELGDSALYLCASSSKLPGPRRGYGYTFGSGTRLTVV.

J is TRBJ2-3 and V is TRBV7-2; no firm D call. Per the germline V gene, CDR1 is SGHTA and CDR2 is FQGNSA. This CDR3 has 13 amino acids. V was cut by 5 bases and J by 5 bases, with 11 bases left in between. This CDR3 reads CASSPGGVDTQYF. CDR3 coding DNA: TGTGCCAGCAGCCCGGGTGGGGTAGATACGCAGTATTTT.